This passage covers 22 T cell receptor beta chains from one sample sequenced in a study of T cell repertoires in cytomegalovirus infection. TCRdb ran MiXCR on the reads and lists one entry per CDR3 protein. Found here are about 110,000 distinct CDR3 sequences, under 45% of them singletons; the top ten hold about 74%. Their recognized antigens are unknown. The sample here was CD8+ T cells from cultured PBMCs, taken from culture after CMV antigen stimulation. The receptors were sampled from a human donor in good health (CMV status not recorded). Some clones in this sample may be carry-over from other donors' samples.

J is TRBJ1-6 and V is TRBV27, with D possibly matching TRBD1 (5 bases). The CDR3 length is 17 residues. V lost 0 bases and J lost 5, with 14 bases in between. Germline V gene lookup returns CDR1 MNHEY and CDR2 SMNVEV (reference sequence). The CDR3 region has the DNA TGTGCCAGCAGTTTATCGAGCAAGGGGTTTAATAATTCACCCCTCCACTTT. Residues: CASSLSSKGFNNSPLHF.

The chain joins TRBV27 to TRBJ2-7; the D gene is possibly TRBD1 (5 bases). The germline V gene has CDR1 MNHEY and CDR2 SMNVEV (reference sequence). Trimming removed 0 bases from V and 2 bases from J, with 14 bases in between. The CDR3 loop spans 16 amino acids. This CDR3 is CASSLSLRGMTYEQYF. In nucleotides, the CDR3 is TGTGCCAGCAGTTTATCCTTAAGGGGAATGACCTACGAGCAGTACTTC.

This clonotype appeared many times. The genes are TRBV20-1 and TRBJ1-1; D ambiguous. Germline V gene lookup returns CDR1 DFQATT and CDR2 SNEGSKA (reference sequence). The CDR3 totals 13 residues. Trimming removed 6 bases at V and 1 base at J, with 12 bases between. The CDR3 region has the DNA TGCAGTGCCGAAAGTGACAAGAACACTGAAGCTTTCTTT. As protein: CSAESDKNTEAFF.

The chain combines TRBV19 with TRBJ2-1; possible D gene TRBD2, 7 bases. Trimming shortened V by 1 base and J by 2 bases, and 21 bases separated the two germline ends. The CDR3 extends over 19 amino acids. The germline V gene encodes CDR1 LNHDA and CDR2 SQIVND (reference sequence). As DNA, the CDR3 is TGTGCCAGTAGTATAGGAGGACCGCGGGCGGGGGCCACCTACAATGAGCAGTTCTTC. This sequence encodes CASSIGGPRAGATYNEQFF.

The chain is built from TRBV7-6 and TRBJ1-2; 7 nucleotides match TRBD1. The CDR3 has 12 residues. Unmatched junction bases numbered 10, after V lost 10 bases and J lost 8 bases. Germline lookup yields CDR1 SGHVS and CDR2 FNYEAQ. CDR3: CATTKEGAGYTF. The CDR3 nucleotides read TGTGCCACCACAAAGGAGGGGGCAGGCTACACCTTC.

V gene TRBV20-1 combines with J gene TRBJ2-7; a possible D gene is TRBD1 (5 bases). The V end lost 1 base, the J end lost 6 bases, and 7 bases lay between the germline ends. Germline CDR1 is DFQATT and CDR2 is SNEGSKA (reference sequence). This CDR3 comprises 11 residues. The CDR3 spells CSARAGFEQYF. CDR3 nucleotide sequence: TGCAGTGCTAGAGCAGGGTTCGAGCAGTACTTC.

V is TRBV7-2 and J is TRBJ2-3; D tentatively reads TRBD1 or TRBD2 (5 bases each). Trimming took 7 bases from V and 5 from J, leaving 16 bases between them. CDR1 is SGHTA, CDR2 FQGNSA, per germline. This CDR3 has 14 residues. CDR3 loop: CASIPTRGRDTQYF. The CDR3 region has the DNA TGTGCCAGCATCCCAACGAGGGGCCGAGATACGCAGTATTTT.

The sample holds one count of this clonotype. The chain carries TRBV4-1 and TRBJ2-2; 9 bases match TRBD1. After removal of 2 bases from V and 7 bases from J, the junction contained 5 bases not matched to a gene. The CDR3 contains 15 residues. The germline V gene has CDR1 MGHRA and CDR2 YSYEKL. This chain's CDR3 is CASSQIDRGIGELFF. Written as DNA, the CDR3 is TGCGCCAGCAGCCAAATTGACAGGGGGATCGGGGAGCTGTTTTTT.

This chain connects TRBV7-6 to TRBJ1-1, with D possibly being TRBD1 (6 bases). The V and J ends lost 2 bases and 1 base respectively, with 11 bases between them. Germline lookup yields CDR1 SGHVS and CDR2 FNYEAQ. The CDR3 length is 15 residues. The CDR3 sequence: CASSLQTGENTEAFF. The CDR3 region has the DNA TGTGCCAGCAGCTTACAGACAGGAGAGAACACTGAAGCTTTCTTT.

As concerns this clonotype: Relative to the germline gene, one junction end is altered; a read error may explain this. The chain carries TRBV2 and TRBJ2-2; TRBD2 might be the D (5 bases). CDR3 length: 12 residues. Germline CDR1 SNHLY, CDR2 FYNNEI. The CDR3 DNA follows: TGTGTCAGCAGCGCGGGTTCCGGGGAGCTGTTTTTT. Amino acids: CVSSAGSGELFF.

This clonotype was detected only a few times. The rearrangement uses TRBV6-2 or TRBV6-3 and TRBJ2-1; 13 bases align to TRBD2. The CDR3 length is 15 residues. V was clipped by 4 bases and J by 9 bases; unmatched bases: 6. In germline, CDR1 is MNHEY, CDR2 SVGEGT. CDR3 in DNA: TGTGCCAGCAGTTTAACTAGCGGGGGGGCTGGTGAGCAGTTCTTC. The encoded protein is CASSLTSGGAGEQFF.

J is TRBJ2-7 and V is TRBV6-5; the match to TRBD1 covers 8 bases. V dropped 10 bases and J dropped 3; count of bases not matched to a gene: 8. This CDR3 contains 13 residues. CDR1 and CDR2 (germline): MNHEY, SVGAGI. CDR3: CATREDRDYEQYF. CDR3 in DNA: TGTGCCACCCGCGAGGACAGGGACTACGAGCAGTACTTC.

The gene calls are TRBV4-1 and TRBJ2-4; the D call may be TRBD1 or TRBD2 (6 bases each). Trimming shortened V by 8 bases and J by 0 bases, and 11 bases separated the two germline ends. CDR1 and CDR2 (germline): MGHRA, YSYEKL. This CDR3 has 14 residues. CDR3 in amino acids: CASGTGAAKNIQYF. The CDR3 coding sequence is TGCGCCAGCGGTACGGGGGCAGCCAAAAACATTCAGTACTTC.

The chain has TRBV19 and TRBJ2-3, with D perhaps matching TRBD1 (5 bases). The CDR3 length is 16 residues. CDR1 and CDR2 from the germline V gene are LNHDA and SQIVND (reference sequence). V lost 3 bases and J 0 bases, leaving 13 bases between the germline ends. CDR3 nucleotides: TGTGCCAGTAGTATTGAGACAGCAACTAGCACAGATACGCAGTATTTT. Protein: CASSIETATSTDTQYF.

The CDR3 loop is CASSRPGLYEQYF. DNA for the CDR3: TGTGCCAGCAGTCGCCCGGGACTTTACGAGCAGTACTTC. This chain joins TRBV12-3 or TRBV12-4 and TRBJ2-7; TRBD2 is a possible D gene (6 bases). The V end lost 5 bases, the J end lost 4 bases, and 12 bases lay between the germline ends. The CDR3 loop spans 13 amino acids.

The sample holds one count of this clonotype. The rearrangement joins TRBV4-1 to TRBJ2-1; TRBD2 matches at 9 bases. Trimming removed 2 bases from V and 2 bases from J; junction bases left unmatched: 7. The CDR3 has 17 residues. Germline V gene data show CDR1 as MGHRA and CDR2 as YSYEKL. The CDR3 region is CASSQNFLAGAYNEQFF. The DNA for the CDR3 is TGCGCCAGCAGCCAAAATTTCTTAGCGGGAGCCTACAATGAGCAGTTCTTC.

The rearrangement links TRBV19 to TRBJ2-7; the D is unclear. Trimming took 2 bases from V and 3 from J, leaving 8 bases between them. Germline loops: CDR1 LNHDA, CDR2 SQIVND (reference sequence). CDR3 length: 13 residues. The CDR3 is CASSIKGNYEQYF. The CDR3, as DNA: TGTGCCAGTAGTATAAAAGGGAACTACGAGCAGTACTTC.

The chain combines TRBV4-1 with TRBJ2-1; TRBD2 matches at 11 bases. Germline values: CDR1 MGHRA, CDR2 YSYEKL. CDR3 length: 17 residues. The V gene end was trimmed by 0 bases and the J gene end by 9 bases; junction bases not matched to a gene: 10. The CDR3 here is CASSQEEVAGGHAEQFF. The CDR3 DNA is TGCGCCAGCAGCCAAGAAGAGGTAGCGGGGGGGCATGCTGAGCAGTTCTTC.

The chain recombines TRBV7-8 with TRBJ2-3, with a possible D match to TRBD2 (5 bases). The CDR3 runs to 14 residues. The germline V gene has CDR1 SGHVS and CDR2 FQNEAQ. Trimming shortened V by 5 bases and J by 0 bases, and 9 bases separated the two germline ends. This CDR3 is CASSPWTSTDTQYF. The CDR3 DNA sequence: TGTGCCAGCAGCCCTTGGACTAGCACAGATACGCAGTATTTT.

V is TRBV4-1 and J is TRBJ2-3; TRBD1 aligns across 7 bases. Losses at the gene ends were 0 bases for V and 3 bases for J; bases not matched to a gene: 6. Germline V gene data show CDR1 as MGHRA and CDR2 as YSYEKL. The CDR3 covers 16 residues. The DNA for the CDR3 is TGCGCCAGCAGCCAAGAACCAGAGGGGGCGACAGATACGCAGTATTTT. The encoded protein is CASSQEPEGATDTQYF.

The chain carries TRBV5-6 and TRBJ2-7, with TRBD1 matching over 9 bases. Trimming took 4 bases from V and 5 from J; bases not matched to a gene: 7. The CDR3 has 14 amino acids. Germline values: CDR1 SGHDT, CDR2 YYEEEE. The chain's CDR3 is CASSRSTGGHEQYF. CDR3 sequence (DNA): TGTGCCAGCAGCCGCTCTACAGGGGGCCACGAGCAGTACTTC.

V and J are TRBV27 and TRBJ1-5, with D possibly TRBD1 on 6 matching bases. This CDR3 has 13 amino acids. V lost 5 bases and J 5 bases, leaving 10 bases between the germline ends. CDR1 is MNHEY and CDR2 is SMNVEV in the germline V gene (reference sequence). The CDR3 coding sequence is TGTGCCAGCAGTACAGGGTCCTATCAGCCCCAGCATTTT. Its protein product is CASSTGSYQPQHF.